This T cell receptor beta chain originates from a study of CXCR3-negative and CXCR3-positive naive CD8 T cells. Study results and caveats: Compared with CXCR3-negative naive cells, CXCR3-positive naive cells showed more hydrophobic TRB CDR3s. Both naive subsets showed comparably high diversity, and memory CD8+ cells showed much lower diversity.

Germline CDR1 reads SGHVS; CDR2 reads FNYEAQ. This CDR3 comprises 15 residues. Libraries were UMI-labeled 5' RACE TRB cDNA. TCRdb re-called the 5' RACE reads and gives one entry per CDR3 protein, without DNA. The repertoire table contains about 150,000 distinct CDR3 sequences. In the case of this clonotype: What it binds is unknown.

The specimen was naive CXCR3+ CD8+ T cells from blood. The subset: CD45RO-CCR7+CD27+CD95- naive CD8+ T cells expressing CXCR3 (TNR3+). The clonotype comes from a human donor in good health. Some clones in this sample may be carry-over from other donors' samples. The V gene is TRBV7-6, the J gene TRBJ2-7; TCRdb selects TRBD1, and the lack of DNA leaves this call unchecked. The CDR3 is CASSPGWDDLYEQYF. Full variable domain (missing parts from reference TRBV7-6 and TRBJ2-7): GAGVSQSPRYKVTKRGQDVALRCDPISGHVSLYWYRQALGQGPEFLTYFNYEAQQDKSGLPNDRFSAERPEGSISTLTIQRTEQRDSAMYRCASSPGWDDLYEQYFGPGTRLTVT.